This record covers a single T cell receptor beta chain. What it binds is unknown. Source study methods: Across clinicopathological groups, CDR3 differences served as the basis for building a distant-metastasis classifier for papillary thyroid cancer. MiXCR reprocessed the PCR reads for TCRdb. Here the V and J calls rest on TCRdb's processing, not on the authors' analysis. The data show about 16,000 clones, about 29% seen once. This specimen belongs to a study of metastatic and nonmetastatic thyroid tumors. The wider study: The study looked at repertoires side by side in blood and in tumor or nodule tissue from malignant and benign thyroid patients.

Notes on the study in general: Patients with malignant thyroid tumors reportedly had significantly higher TCR beta diversity than those with benign nodules, in blood and tumor.

Every patient was untreated before thyroid surgery. This receptor was taken from a male donor with papillary thyroid cancer or a benign thyroid nodule (not recorded which). Some clones in this sample may be carry-over from other donors' samples. Sequencing used tumor tissue.

CDR3 coding DNA: TGTGCCAGCAGCCCGGGACACTCTGGAAACACCATATATTTT. The encoded protein is CASSPGHSGNTIYF. This chain connects TRBV14 to TRBJ1-3, with D possibly matching TRBD1 (6 bases). CDR1 SGHDN and CDR2 FVKESK come from the germline V gene. The germline V and J ends were trimmed by 4 bases and 0 bases, with 7 bases remaining between them. This CDR3 region has 14 residues.